These T cell receptor beta chains were read from a single sample in a study of PD-L1 blockade in urothelial cancer. Some clones are missing from TCRdb's copy, which holds only in-frame ones; the method was immunoSEQ multiplex PCR. Here the sample spans about 23,000 clones, about 90% being singletons. The input for sequencing was PBMCs, taken around atezolizumab (anti-PD-L1) treatment. The receptors originated from an older woman with urothelial cancer. Both conserved end residues are part of each CDR3. Each record gives: CDR3 DNA, CDR3 protein, D gene, J gene, clone size, V gene. D genes are given only for firm matches. The size of a clone is reported for some rows only, either as once, few or many, or as a class for expanded clones.

TGTGCCAGCAGTGATGGGACAGGGCTGGATACGCAGTATTTT | CASSDGTGLDTQYF | TRBD1 | TRBJ2-3 | . | TRBV25-1
TGCGCCAGCAGCCAAGAGCCCCGGGGCTACAATGAGCAGTTCTTC | CASSQEPRGYNEQFF | . | TRBJ2-1 | . | TRBV4-3
TGCGCCAGCAGGGGACAGCTAAAAGAGACCCAGTACTTC | CASRGQLKETQYF | TRBD1 | TRBJ2-5 | . | TRBV10-2
TGTGCCAGCAGTTTGGACAGTCACTCTGGAAACACCATATATTTT | CASSLDSHSGNTIYF | . | TRBJ1-3 | . | TRBV2
TGTGCCAGCAGCTTAGGTGGCCCAGATACGCAGTATTTT | CASSLGGPDTQYF | . | TRBJ2-3 | . | TRBV7-6
TGTGCCAGCAGTTCCCCCGGGACTTCCTCTGCTGGTGAAGCTTTCTTT | CASSSPGTSSAGEAFF | . | TRBJ1-1 | . | TRBV28
TGTGCCAGCTCACCACCGAGGGCAGGAGAGGATGGCTACACCTTC | CASSPPRAGEDGYTF | . | TRBJ1-2 | . | TRBV18
TGCGCCAGCAGCCAGCCGACAGGCAACACTGAAGCTTTCTTT | CASSQPTGNTEAFF | . | TRBJ1-1 | . | TRBV4-1
TGTGCCAGCAGCCCTAGACCCAACTCTGGGGCCAACGTCCTGACTTTC | CASSPRPNSGANVLTF | . | TRBJ2-6 | . | TRBV5-5
TGTGCCAGCAGCTTAGGTCACGGGAGCTCCTACGAGCAGTACTTC | CASSLGHGSSYEQYF | . | TRBJ2-7 | few | TRBV7-9
TGCGCCAGCAGCTCAACAGATTCGACAGGGTCCTATGGCTACACCTTC | CASSSTDSTGSYGYTF | TRBD1 | TRBJ1-2 | . | TRBV5-1
TGTGCCAGCAGCCGACAGGTTAACTATGGCTACACCTTC | CASSRQVNYGYTF | . | TRBJ1-2 | . | TRBV6-5
TGTGCCAGCAGCGGAATGGGGCGAAACTCCTACAATGAGCAGTTCTTC | CASSGMGRNSYNEQFF | . | TRBJ2-1 | . | TRBV4-2
TGTGCCAGCAGTCGGATAGGGGACTACGAGCAGTACTTC | CASSRIGDYEQYF | . | TRBJ2-7 | . | TRBV27
TGCGCCAGCAGCCAAGAGGGGTGGGGAGGCTCCAATGAGCAGTTCTTC | CASSQEGWGGSNEQFF | . | TRBJ2-1 | . | TRBV4-1
TGCGCCAGCAGCTTGGCCCCGTGGGGGGAGATCCACGAGCAGTACTTC | CASSLAPWGEIHEQYF | . | TRBJ2-7 | . | TRBV5-1
TGCGCCAGCAGCGTTGGGACAGGGGGTTTCGCGCAGTACTTC | CASSVGTGGFAQYF | TRBD1 | TRBJ2-7 | . | TRBV5-1
TGTGCCAGCAGTGAGATCGGGACTAGCAGCGATGAGCAGTTCTTC | CASSEIGTSSDEQFF | TRBD2 | TRBJ2-1 | . | TRBV6-1
TGTGCCAGCAGCCTAGACTATACAGCCGACAATGAGCAGTTCTTC | CASSLDYTADNEQFF | . | TRBJ2-1 | once | TRBV6-5
TGTGCCAGCAGTCGAACGTACTGGACTAGCGGGACGAACACCGGGGAGCTGTTTTTT | CASSRTYWTSGTNTGELFF | TRBD2 | TRBJ2-2 | . | TRBV28
TGTGCCAGCAGTCCCTGGACTAGAGCCACAGATACGCAGTATTTT | CASSPWTRATDTQYF | TRBD2 | TRBJ2-3 | . | TRBV27
TGTGCCAGCAGCTCTAACCAAGAGACCCAGTACTTC | CASSSNQETQYF | . | TRBJ2-5 | . | TRBV13
TGTGCTAGTGGTTCCACGATCCGGGACTTCGATGAGCAGTTCTTC | CASGSTIRDFDEQFF | . | TRBJ2-1 | . | TRBV12-5